One and the same sample provided the 19 T cell receptor beta chains below, sequenced in a study of T cell repertoires in cytomegalovirus infection. TCRdb itself ran the reads through MiXCR, one entry per CDR3 protein. The sample includes approximately 300,000 distinct CDR3 sequences, 29% of them seen just once. Their recognized antigens are unknown. The input for sequencing was cultured PBMCs, taken from culture after CMV antigen stimulation. All receptors derive from a human donor in good health (CMV status not recorded). Some clones in this sample may be carry-over from other donors' samples.

This chain joins TRBV19 and TRBJ1-2, with D uncertain. The length of the CDR3 is 16 residues. The V gene lost 0 bases and the J gene lost 3 bases, with 14 bases spanning the gap. Germline CDR1 reads LNHDA; CDR2 reads SQIVND (reference sequence). The CDR3 nucleotides read TGTGCCAGTAGTATAGATAAAGTCCGGAACTACTATGGCTACACCTTC. This sequence encodes CASSIDKVRNYYGYTF.

V and J are TRBV9 and TRBJ2-1; no firm D call. The germline CDR1 and CDR2 sequences are SGDLS and YYNGEE. V was shortened by 4 bases and J by 10 bases, with 12 bases between the two germline ends. This CDR3 is 12 amino acids long. The CDR3 spells CASSLFLGEQFF. Here the CDR3 DNA reads TGTGCCAGCAGCCTCTTTCTGGGCGAGCAGTTCTTC.

This clonotype was recorded a few times. The V and J genes are TRBV7-2 and TRBJ1-6; 8 nucleotides agree with TRBD1. The junction had 8 bases not matched to a gene; V was cut back by 5 bases and J by 8 bases. CDR3 length: 15 amino acids. CDR1 and CDR2 (germline): SGHTA, FQGNSA. The CDR3 bases are TGTGCCAGCAGCAAACGACAGGGGTTGGATTCACCCCTCCACTTT. This sequence encodes CASSKRQGLDSPLHF.

This clonotype occurred a few times. The rearrangement uses TRBV5-1 and TRBJ2-5, with D possibly TRBD2 on 6 matching bases. The CDR3 loop spans 16 amino acids. Germline V lookup: CDR1 SGHRS, CDR2 YFSETQ. Trimming left V 0 bases short and J 5 bases short, with 17 bases between. CDR3 bases: TGCGCCAGCAGCTTGGACGGGGGTTTGTTGCGGGAGACCCAGTACTTC. This encodes CASSLDGGLLRETQYF.

The CDR3 sequence is CASSIRAETQYF. CDR3 nucleotides: TGTGCCAGTAGTATACGAGCGGAGACCCAGTACTTC. V gene TRBV19 combines with J gene TRBJ2-5; D unresolved. Germline assignment: CDR1 LNHDA and CDR2 SQIVND (reference sequence). V was shortened by 2 bases and J by 5 bases, with 6 bases between the two germline ends. CDR3 size: 12 residues.

In this sample, this clonotype turned up a few times. The chain is built from TRBV7-9 and TRBJ1-2, with TRBD1 identical over 8 bases. Trimming at V came to 6 bases and at J to 6 bases, leaving 3 bases not matched to a gene. Per the germline V gene, CDR1 is SEHNR and CDR2 is FQNEAQ (reference sequence). The CDR3 is made up of 12 amino acids. CDR3 sequence reads: CASSQGADGYTF. Written as DNA, the CDR3 is TGTGCCAGCAGTCAGGGGGCTGATGGCTACACCTTC.

This clonotype was seen a handful of times. The V call is TRBV7-8, the J call TRBJ1-1; 8 bases fit TRBD1. V lost 6 bases to trimming and J lost 5 bases; unmatched junction nucleotides: 5. The CDR3 is made up of 13 amino acids. Per germline, CDR1 SGHVS and CDR2 FQNEAQ. The CDR3 protein is CASSSGGGTEAFF. The CDR3 nucleotides read TGTGCCAGCAGTTCAGGGGGCGGGACTGAAGCTTTCTTT. Looking up the rest from reference TRBV7-8 and TRBJ1-1 gives the full variable domain: GAGVSQSPRYKVAKRGQDVALRCDPISGHVSLFWYQQALGQGPEFLTYFQNEAQLDKSGLPSDRFFAERPEGSVSTLKIQRTQQEDSAVYLCASSSGGGTEAFFGQGTRLTVV.

To note about this clonotype: The junction does not match germline at one end; this may be a read error. The chain has TRBV5-3 and TRBJ2-6; 7 positions match TRBD1. TRBV5-3 is classed as an ORF, of uncertain function. The CDR3 is 16 residues long. Here the CDR3 reads CASSWGTVSGANVLTF. CDR3 bases: TGTGCCAGCAGCTGGGGGACAGTGTCTGGGGCCAACGTCCTGACTTTC.

This clonotype turned up a few times. This chain joins TRBV3-1 and TRBJ2-7, with 8 bases lining up with TRBD1. Germline V gene data show CDR1 as LGHDT and CDR2 as YNNKEL (reference sequence). This CDR3 is built from 15 residues. The V gene end was trimmed by 6 bases and the J gene end by 3 bases; junction bases not matched to a gene: 10. The CDR3 bases are TGTGCCAGCAGGCAGGGACAGGAGGTGTTCTACGAGCAGTACTTC. Residues: CASRQGQEVFYEQYF.

The chain couples TRBV20-1 to TRBJ2-7; the match to TRBD1 covers 7 bases. The V and J ends lost 6 bases and 2 bases, in that order; junction bases with no gene match: 10. Germline V CDR1 and CDR2: DFQATT, SNEGSKA (reference sequence). The CDR3 covers 14 residues. For the CDR3, the DNA is TGCAGTGCCCTGGGGGACAGCCGACCCTACGAGCAGTACTTC. Protein product: CSALGDSRPYEQYF.

The chain joins TRBV7-3 to TRBJ2-2, with 13 bases lining up with TRBD2. Per the germline V gene, CDR1 is SGHTA and CDR2 is FQGTGA. With V trimmed by 4 bases and J by 1 base, 15 bases remained unmatched. CDR3 length equals 21 residues. The CDR3: CASSCYRLAGGCPGNTGELFF. The CDR3 DNA reads as TGTGCCAGCAGCTGCTATCGACTAGCGGGGGGCTGCCCAGGGAACACCGGGGAGCTGTTTTTT. The variable domain in full, completed from reference TRBV7-3 and TRBJ2-2, reads GAGVSQTPSNKVTEKGKYVELRCDPISGHTALYWYRQSLGQGPEFLIYFQGTGAADDSGLPNDRFFAVRPEGSVSTLKIQRTERGDSAVYLCASSCYRLAGGCPGNTGELFFGEGSRLTVL.

The chain links TRBV7-9 to TRBJ2-1; a possible D gene is TRBD1 (5 bases). This CDR3 region has 15 residues. V was trimmed by 1 base and J by 2 bases, leaving 9 bases between them. CDR1 SEHNR and CDR2 FQNEAQ come from the germline V gene (reference sequence). CDR3 in DNA: TGTGCCAGCAGCTTAGTAGGGGCTACCTACAATGAGCAGTTCTTC. Residues: CASSLVGATYNEQFF.

This chain joins TRBV11-2 and TRBJ2-7; the match to TRBD2 covers 11 bases. Germline trimming cut 2 bases from V and 0 bases from J; bases unmatched to any gene: 6. The CDR3 runs 17 residues. Germline-derived CDR1 and CDR2 are SGHAT and FQNNGV. The CDR3 DNA is TGTGCCAGCAGCTTAACTAGCGGGAGTTCTATCTCCTACGAGCAGTACTTC. Translation: CASSLTSGSSISYEQYF.

V is TRBV7-9 and J is TRBJ2-1, with TRBD2 as a possible D gene (6 bases). V gave up 3 bases and J gave up 9 bases, with 12 bases separating them. Germline V lookup: CDR1 SEHNR, CDR2 FQNEAQ (reference sequence). The CDR3 sequence is 13 residues long. CDR3: CASSFGSGGEQFF. CDR3 bases: TGTGCCAGCAGCTTCGGGAGTGGGGGTGAGCAGTTCTTC.

V is TRBV19 and J is TRBJ2-1; TRBD2 agrees at 9 bases. The CDR3 extends over 14 amino acids. From germline, CDR1 is LNHDA and CDR2 SQIVND (reference sequence). With 8 bases clipped from V and 9 bases from J, the junction kept 11 bases outside the gene matches. The CDR3 sequence: CASSRIAGESEQFF. The CDR3 DNA reads TGTGCCAGTTCCAGGATAGCGGGAGAAAGTGAGCAGTTCTTC.

The chain carries TRBV12-3 or TRBV12-4 and TRBJ1-2, with 7 bases identical to TRBD1. The CDR3 is 14 residues long. The ends lost 4 bases at V and 6 bases at J; junction bases unmatched: 8. DNA for the CDR3: TGTGCCAGCAGTTCAACAGGGGCCCCTCATGGCTACACCTTC. Amino acids: CASSSTGAPHGYTF.

The chain joins TRBV20-1 to TRBJ1-1, with D hard to call. With 3 bases removed from V and 0 bases from J, the gap between germline ends came to 8 bases. CDR3 length: 13 residues. Germline CDR1 is DFQATT and CDR2 is SNEGSKA (reference sequence). In DNA, the CDR3 is TGCAGTGCTAGGGGTCCATTGAACACTGAAGCTTTCTTT. Translated: CSARGPLNTEAFF.

The rearrangement links TRBV14 to TRBJ2-7; 9 bases agree with TRBD1. Germline V CDR1 and CDR2: SGHDN, FVKESK. The V and J ends lost 4 bases and 3 bases, in that order; junction bases with no gene match: 7. The CDR3 is 15 residues long. DNA for the CDR3: TGTGCCAGCAGCCGCTCGACAGGGGGTGTCTACGAGCAGTACTTC. Its translation is CASSRSTGGVYEQYF.

This clonotype was observed a handful of times. This chain links TRBV28 with TRBJ1-1; D call uncertain. This CDR3 comprises 15 residues. Germline CDR1 reads MDHEN; CDR2 reads SYDVKM. The V and J ends lost 8 bases and 0 bases respectively, with 16 bases between them. The CDR3 DNA sequence: TGTGCCAGCTCCGGAAGAGTTTCCATGAACACTGAAGCTTTCTTT. It specifies CASSGRVSMNTEAFF.